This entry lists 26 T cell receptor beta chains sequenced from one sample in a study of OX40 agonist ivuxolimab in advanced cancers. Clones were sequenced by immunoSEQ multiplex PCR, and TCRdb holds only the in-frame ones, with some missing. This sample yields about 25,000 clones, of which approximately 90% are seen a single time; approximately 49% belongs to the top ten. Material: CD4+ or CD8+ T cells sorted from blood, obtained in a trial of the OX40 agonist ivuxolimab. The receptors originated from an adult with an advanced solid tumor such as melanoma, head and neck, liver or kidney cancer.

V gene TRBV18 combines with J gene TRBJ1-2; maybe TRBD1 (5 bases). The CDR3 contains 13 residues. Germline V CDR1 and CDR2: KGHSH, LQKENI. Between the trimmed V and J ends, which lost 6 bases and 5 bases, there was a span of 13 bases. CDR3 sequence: CASSQTGPYGYTF. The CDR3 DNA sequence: TGTGCCAGCTCCCAAACGGGGCCGTATGGCTACACCTTC.

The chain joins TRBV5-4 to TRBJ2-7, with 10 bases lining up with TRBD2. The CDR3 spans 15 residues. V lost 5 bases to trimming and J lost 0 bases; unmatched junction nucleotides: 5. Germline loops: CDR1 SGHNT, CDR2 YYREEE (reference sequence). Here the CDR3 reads CASRAGTSDSYEQYF. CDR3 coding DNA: TGTGCCAGCAGGGCCGGGACTAGCGACTCCTACGAGCAGTACTTC.

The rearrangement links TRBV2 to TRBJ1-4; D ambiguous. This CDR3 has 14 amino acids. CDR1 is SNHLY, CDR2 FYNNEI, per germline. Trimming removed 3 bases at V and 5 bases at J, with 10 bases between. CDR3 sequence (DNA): TGTGCCAGCAGTGACGACCTCGGGAATGAAAAACTGTTTTTT. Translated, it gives CASSDDLGNEKLFF.

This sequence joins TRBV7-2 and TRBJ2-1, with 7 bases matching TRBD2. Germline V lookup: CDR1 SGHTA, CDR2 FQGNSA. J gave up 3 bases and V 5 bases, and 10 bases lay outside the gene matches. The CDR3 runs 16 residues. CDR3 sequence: CASSPPKAGVYNEQFF. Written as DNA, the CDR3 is TGTGCCAGCAGCCCCCCCAAGGCGGGGGTCTACAATGAGCAGTTCTTC.

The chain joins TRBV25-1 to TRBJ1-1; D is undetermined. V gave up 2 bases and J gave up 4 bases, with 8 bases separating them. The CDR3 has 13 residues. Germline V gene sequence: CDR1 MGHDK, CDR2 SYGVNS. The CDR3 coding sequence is TGTGCCAGCAGTGAACTCGGGTTCACTGAAGCTTTCTTT. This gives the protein CASSELGFTEAFF.

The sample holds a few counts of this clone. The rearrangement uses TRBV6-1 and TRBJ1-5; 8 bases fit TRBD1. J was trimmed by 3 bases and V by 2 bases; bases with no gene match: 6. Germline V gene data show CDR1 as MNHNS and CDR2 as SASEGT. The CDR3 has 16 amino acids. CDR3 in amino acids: CASSELTGAPNQPQHF. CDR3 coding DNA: TGTGCCAGCAGTGAACTGACAGGGGCGCCCAATCAGCCCCAGCATTTT.

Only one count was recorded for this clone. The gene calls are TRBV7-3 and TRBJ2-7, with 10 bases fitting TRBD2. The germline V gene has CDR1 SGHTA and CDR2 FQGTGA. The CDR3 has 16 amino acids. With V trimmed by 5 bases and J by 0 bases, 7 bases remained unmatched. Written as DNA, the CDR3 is TGTGCCAGCAGCCCCCGTAAGCGGGGGGGCTCCTACGAGCAGTACTTC. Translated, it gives CASSPRKRGGSYEQYF.

CDR3 sequence: CASSPLAGANTGELFF. The DNA of the CDR3 is TGCGCCAGCAGCCCACTAGCGGGGGCGAACACCGGGGAGCTGTTTTTT. V is TRBV4-3 and J is TRBJ2-2, with 11 bases identical to TRBD2. Per the germline V gene, CDR1 is LGHNA and CDR2 is YSLEER. V dropped 4 bases and J dropped 0; count of bases not matched to a gene: 1. The CDR3 consists of 16 residues.

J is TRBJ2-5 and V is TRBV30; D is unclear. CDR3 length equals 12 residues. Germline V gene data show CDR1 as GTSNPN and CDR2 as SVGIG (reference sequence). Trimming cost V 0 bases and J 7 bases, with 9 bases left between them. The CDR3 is CAWSVERGTQYF. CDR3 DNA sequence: TGTGCCTGGAGTGTAGAAAGAGGGACCCAGTACTTC.

CDR3 protein: CASSRRDSLPDTQYF. CDR3 nucleotide sequence: TGTGCCAGCTCCCGACGGGACTCCCTCCCAGATACGCAGTATTTT. V usage is TRBV6-1 and J usage is TRBJ2-3; D is perhaps TRBD2 (6 bases). V was cut by 8 bases and J by 4 bases, with 19 bases left in between. This CDR3 region has 15 residues. Germline V gives CDR1 MNHNS, CDR2 SASEGT.

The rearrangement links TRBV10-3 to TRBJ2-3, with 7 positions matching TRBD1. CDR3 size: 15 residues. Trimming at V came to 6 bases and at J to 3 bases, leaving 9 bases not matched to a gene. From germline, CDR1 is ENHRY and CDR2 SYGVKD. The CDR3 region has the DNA TGTGCCATCAGGAAGGGGGCCGAGGGAACAGATACGCAGTATTTT. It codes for CAIRKGAEGTDTQYF.

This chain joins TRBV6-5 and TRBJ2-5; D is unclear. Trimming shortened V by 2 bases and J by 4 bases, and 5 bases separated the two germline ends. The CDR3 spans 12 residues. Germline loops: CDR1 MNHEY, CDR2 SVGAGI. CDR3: CASSYNGETQYF. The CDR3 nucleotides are TGTGCCAGCAGTTACAACGGAGAGACCCAGTACTTC.

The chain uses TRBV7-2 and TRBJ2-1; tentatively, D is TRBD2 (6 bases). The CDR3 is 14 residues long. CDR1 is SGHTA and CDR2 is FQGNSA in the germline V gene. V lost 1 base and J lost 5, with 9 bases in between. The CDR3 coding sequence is TGTGCCAGCAGCTTAGTCCGGGGGAACAATGAGCAGTTCTTC. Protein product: CASSLVRGNNEQFF.

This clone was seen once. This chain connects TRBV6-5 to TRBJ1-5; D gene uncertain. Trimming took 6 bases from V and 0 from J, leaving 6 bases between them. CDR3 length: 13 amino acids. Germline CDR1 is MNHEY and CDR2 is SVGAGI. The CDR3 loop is CASSHYSNQPQHF. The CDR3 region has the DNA TGTGCCAGCAGCCACTATAGCAATCAGCCCCAGCATTTT.

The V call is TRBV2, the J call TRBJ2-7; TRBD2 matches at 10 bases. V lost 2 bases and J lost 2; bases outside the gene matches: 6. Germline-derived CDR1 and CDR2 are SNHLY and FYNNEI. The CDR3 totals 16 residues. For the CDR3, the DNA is TGTGCCAGCAGTGAATTATCTAGCGGGGGTCCCTACGAGCAGTACTTC. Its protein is CASSELSSGGPYEQYF.

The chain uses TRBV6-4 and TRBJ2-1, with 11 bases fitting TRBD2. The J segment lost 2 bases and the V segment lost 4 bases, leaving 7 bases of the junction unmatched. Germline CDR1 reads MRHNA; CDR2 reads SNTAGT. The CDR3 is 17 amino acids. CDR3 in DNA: TGTGCCAGCAGTGCTTATTCTAGCGGGGGGACCTACAATGAGCAGTTCTTC. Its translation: CASSAYSSGGTYNEQFF.

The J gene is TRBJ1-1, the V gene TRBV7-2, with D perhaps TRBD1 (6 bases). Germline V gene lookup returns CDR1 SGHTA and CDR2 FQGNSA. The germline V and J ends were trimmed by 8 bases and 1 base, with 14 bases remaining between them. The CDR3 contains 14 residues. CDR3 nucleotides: TGTGCCAGCCGAGGGGACACTCCGAACACTGAAGCTTTCTTT. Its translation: CASRGDTPNTEAFF. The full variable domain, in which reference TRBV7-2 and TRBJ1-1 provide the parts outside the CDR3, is GAGVSQSPSNKVTEKGKDVELRCDPISGHTALYWYRQSLGQGLEFLIYFQGNSAPDKSGLPSDRFSAERTGGSVSTLTIQRTQQEDSAVYLCASRGDTPNTEAFFGQGTRLTVV.

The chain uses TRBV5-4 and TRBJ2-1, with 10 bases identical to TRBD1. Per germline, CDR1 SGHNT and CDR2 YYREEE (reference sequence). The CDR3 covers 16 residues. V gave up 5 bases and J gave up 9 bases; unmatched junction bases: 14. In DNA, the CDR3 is TGTGCCAGCAGAAACCAACTCGGGACAGGGGTGGGTGAGCAGTTCTTC. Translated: CASRNQLGTGVGEQFF.

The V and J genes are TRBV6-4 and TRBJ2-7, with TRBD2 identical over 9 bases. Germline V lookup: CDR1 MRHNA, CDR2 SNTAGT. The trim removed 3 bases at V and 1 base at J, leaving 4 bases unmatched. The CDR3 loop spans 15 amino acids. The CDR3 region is CASSEGAGGSYEQYF. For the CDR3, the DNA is TGTGCCAGCAGTGAGGGAGCGGGGGGATCCTACGAGCAGTACTTC.

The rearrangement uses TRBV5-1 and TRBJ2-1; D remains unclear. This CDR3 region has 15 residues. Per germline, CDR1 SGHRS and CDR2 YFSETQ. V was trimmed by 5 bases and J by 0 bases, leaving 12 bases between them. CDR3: CASRPTSSSYNEQFF. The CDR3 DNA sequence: TGCGCCAGCAGACCGACTTCCAGCTCCTACAATGAGCAGTTCTTC.

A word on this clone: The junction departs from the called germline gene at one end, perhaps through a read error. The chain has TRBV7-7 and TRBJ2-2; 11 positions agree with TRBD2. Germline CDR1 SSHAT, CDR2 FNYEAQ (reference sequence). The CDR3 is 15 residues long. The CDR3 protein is CASSLASGGTGELFF. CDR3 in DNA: TGTGCTAGCAGCTTAGCTAGCGGGGGGACCGGGGAGCTGTTTTTT.

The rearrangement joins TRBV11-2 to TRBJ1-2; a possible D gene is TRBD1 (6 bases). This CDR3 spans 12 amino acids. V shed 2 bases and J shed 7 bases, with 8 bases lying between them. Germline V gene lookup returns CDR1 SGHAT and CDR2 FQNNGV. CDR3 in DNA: TGTGCCAGCAGCTTACAGGGGTCTGGCTACACCTTC. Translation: CASSLQGSGYTF.

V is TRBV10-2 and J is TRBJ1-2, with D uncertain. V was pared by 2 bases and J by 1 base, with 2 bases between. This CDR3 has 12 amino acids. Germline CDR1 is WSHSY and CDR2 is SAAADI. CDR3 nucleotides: TGCGCCAGCAGTGAGGTTAACTATGGCTACACCTTC. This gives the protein CASSEVNYGYTF.

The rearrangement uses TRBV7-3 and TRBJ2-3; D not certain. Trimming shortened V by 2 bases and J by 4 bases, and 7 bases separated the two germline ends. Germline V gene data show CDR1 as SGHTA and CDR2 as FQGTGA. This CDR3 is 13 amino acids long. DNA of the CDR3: TGTGCCAGCAGCTTACTCGGACCAGATACGCAGTATTTT. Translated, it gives CASSLLGPDTQYF.

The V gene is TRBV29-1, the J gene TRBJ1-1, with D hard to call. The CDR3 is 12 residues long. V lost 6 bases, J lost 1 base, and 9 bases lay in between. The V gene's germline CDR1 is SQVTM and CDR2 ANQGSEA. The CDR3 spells CSVCPGNTEAFF. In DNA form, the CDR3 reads TGCAGCGTCTGTCCAGGGAACACTGAAGCTTTCTTT.

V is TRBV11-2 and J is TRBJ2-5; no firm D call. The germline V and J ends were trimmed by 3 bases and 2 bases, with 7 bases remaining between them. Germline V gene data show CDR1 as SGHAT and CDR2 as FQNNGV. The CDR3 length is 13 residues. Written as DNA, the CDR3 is TGTGCCAGCAGCTTGGGTCTTCAAGAGACCCAGTACTTC. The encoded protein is CASSLGLQETQYF.